The 23 T cell receptor beta chains reported below all come from one sample, sequenced in a study of T cells in localized non-small cell lung cancer. Using immunoSEQ multiplex PCR, the repertoire was profiled, and TCRdb retains in-frame clones only, with some absent. Altogether under 150,000 clones are present, roughly 90% being singletons, with the ten largest covering approximately 1.5%. The sequences come from peripheral blood, collected before any cancer treatment. The receptors were sampled from a female donor of 60 years or more with stage I lung adenocarcinoma.

The chain is built from TRBV28 and TRBJ2-1; D perhaps matches TRBD1 (6 bases). The ends were cut back, 7 bases at V and 3 bases at J, with 22 bases in the middle. Germline V gene data show CDR1 as MDHEN and CDR2 as SYDVKM. The CDR3 is 17 amino acids. The CDR3 bases are TGTGCCAGCAACCCGGACAGTGGGCTTTTTGACTACAATGAGCAGTTCTTC. Protein sequence: CASNPDSGLFDYNEQFF.

This sequence joins TRBV5-5 and TRBJ2-1; no clear D. The CDR3 spans 16 residues. The germline gives CDR1 SGHKS, CDR2 YYEKEE (reference sequence). V lost 2 bases, J lost 4 bases, and 16 bases lay in between. CDR3 loop: CASSLIAGTNYNEQFF. The CDR3 DNA sequence: TGTGCCAGCAGCTTAATAGCAGGAACTAATTACAATGAGCAGTTCTTC.

The chain links TRBV2 to TRBJ2-1; TRBD1 matches at 8 bases. The V and J ends lost 6 bases and 7 bases, in that order; junction bases with no gene match: 14. The CDR3 runs 16 residues. Germline V gene lookup returns CDR1 SNHLY and CDR2 FYNNEI. The chain's CDR3 is CASRTSGQVRGNEQFF. The DNA for the CDR3 is TGTGCCAGCAGGACATCGGGACAGGTTAGGGGGAATGAGCAGTTCTTC.

V gene TRBV30 combines with J gene TRBJ2-3, with D perhaps matching TRBD2 (7 bases). From germline, CDR1 is GTSNPN and CDR2 SVGIG (reference sequence). V was shortened by 7 bases and J by 8 bases, with 16 bases between the two germline ends. The CDR3 is 12 residues long. Here the CDR3 reads CALRGRAGTQYF. CDR3 DNA: TGTGCCTTAAGGGGGAGGGCCGGTACGCAGTATTTT.

This chain connects TRBV18 to TRBJ1-5, with D maybe TRBD1 (6 bases). In germline, CDR1 is KGHSH, CDR2 LQKENI. Deletions cut 2 bases from V and 6 bases from J, with 8 bases between. The CDR3 length is 13 residues. This CDR3 reads CASSPDRTQPQHF. Written as DNA, the CDR3 is TGTGCCAGCTCACCAGACAGGACTCAGCCCCAGCATTTT.

The CDR3 bases are TGTGCCAGCAGCCCGAGCGGGAGGGGCGGCAATGAGCAGTTCTTC. It translates to CASSPSGRGGNEQFF. V gene TRBV7-9 combines with J gene TRBJ2-1, with 10 bases aligning to TRBD2. Germline assignment: CDR1 SEHNR and CDR2 FQNEAQ (reference sequence). The trim removed 5 bases at V and 6 bases at J, leaving 7 bases unmatched. The CDR3 has 15 residues.

The chain carries TRBV5-1 and TRBJ1-5; D uncertain. Germline lookup yields CDR1 SGHRS and CDR2 YFSETQ. The CDR3 has 15 amino acids. Trimming cost V 4 bases and J 0 bases, with 11 bases left between them. The CDR3 region has the DNA TGCGCCAGCAGCGACGGACGGACTAGCAATCAGCCCCAGCATTTT. Amino acids: CASSDGRTSNQPQHF. The variable domain in full, completed from reference TRBV5-1 and TRBJ1-5, reads KAGVTQTPRYLIKTRGQQVTLSCSPISGHRSVSWYQQTPGQGLQFLFEYFSETQRNKGNFPGRFSGRQFSNSRSEMNVSTLELGDSALYLCASSDGRTSNQPQHFGDGTRLSIL.

This sequence joins TRBV29-1 and TRBJ2-3; 10 bases line up with TRBD1. There are 14 residues in the CDR3. Germline-derived CDR1 and CDR2 are SQVTM and ANQGSEA. After removal of 6 bases from V and 5 bases from J, the junction contained 8 bases not matched to a gene. DNA for the CDR3: TGCAGCGTAAGGGACAGGGGAGGTGTAGATACGCAGTATTTT. Encoded protein: CSVRDRGGVDTQYF.

The V and J genes are TRBV7-8 and TRBJ2-7, with TRBD1 matching over 7 bases. The CDR3 runs to 12 residues. The junction had 4 bases not matched to a gene; V was cut back by 5 bases and J by 6 bases. CDR1 and CDR2 (germline): SGHVS, FQNEAQ. CDR3 bases: TGTGCCAGCAGCCGACAGGGAGTCGAGCAGTACTTC. The encoded protein is CASSRQGVEQYF.

This chain joins TRBV6-5 and TRBJ1-2; tentatively, D is TRBD1 (5 bases). Deletions cut 7 bases from V and 0 bases from J, with 12 bases between. Per the germline V gene, CDR1 is MNHEY and CDR2 is SVGAGI. The CDR3 runs 14 residues. CDR3 in amino acids: CASTTGTPNYGYTF. CDR3 coding DNA: TGTGCCAGCACCACCGGGACTCCTAACTATGGCTACACCTTC.

The rearrangement links TRBV28 to TRBJ1-2; no reliable D call. CDR1 is MDHEN and CDR2 is SYDVKM in the germline V gene. The CDR3 contains 13 residues. Trimming cost V 6 bases and J 5 bases, with 13 bases left between them. The CDR3 DNA reads as TGTGCCAGCAGATGGCCGGGAGGGTATGGCTACACCTTC. Residues: CASRWPGGYGYTF.

This rearrangement joins TRBV5-1 to TRBJ2-7; no definite D call. Trimming pared 0 bases from V and 6 bases from J, leaving 16 bases between. Germline V gene lookup returns CDR1 SGHRS and CDR2 YFSETQ. This CDR3 has 15 residues. The CDR3 sequence is CASSLEVGRPAEQYF. The DNA of the CDR3 is TGCGCCAGCAGCTTGGAGGTGGGTCGCCCTGCCGAGCAGTACTTC.

The V gene is TRBV7-3, the J gene TRBJ1-1; D is possibly TRBD1 (6 bases). CDR1 and CDR2 (germline): SGHTA, FQGTGA. The CDR3 extends over 15 amino acids. V was shortened by 0 bases and J by 7 bases, with 15 bases between the two germline ends. In nucleotides, the CDR3 is TGTGCCAGCAGCTTAACGAGGGGGAGGGATTATGAAGCTTTCTTT. Translating gives CASSLTRGRDYEAFF.

This chain links TRBV7-9 with TRBJ1-1; D uncertain. Per the germline V gene, CDR1 is SEHNR and CDR2 is FQNEAQ (reference sequence). V lost 5 bases and J lost 3, with 4 bases in between. The CDR3 spans 11 residues. DNA for the CDR3: TGTGCCAGCAGCCCAGACACTGAAGCTTTCTTT. This gives the protein CASSPDTEAFF.

This rearrangement joins TRBV5-1 to TRBJ2-1, with 10 bases aligning to TRBD2. The CDR3 runs 15 residues. Germline CDR1 is SGHRS and CDR2 is YFSETQ. Losses at the gene ends were 4 bases for V and 2 bases for J; bases not matched to a gene: 3. CDR3 coding DNA: TGCGCCAGCAGCCTTACTAGCGGGGCCTACAATGAGCAGTTCTTC. Protein product: CASSLTSGAYNEQFF.

The chain joins TRBV20-1 to TRBJ1-3; no clear D gene. Per germline, CDR1 DFQATT and CDR2 SNEGSKA (reference sequence). Between the trimmed V and J ends, which lost 6 bases and 2 bases, there was a span of 5 bases. The CDR3 loop spans 11 amino acids. CDR3 DNA: TGCAGTGCGCGGACTGGAAACACCATATATTTT. Amino acids: CSARTGNTIYF.

The chain employs TRBV7-6 and TRBJ2-2; no firm D call. The V end lost 6 bases, the J end lost 0 bases, and 8 bases lay between the germline ends. The CDR3 covers 14 residues. Germline CDR1 reads SGHVS; CDR2 reads FNYEAQ. As DNA, the CDR3 is TGTGCCAGCAGGCTGGGCACGAACACCGGGGAGCTGTTTTTT. Its protein is CASRLGTNTGELFF.

This clone showed up just a few times. V usage is TRBV5-1 and J usage is TRBJ1-4; D unclear. CDR3 size: 14 residues. Germline V gene data show CDR1 as SGHRS and CDR2 as YFSETQ. The V gene lost 5 bases and the J gene lost 7 bases, with 15 bases spanning the gap. CDR3 bases: TGCGCCAGCAGGGCGGGCCACGGTGGTGAAAAACTGTTTTTT. This sequence encodes CASRAGHGGEKLFF.

The chain employs TRBV30 and TRBJ2-1, with a possible D match to TRBD1 (6 bases). The CDR3 length is 16 residues. V lost 0 bases and J lost 6, with 18 bases in between. Looked up from germline, CDR1 is GTSNPN and CDR2 is SVGIG (reference sequence). CDR3 amino acids: CAWSVDGGLGGNEQFF. For the CDR3, the DNA is TGTGCCTGGAGTGTAGATGGTGGCTTAGGGGGCAATGAGCAGTTCTTC.

The chain has TRBV19 and TRBJ2-3; D unclear. V was pared by 4 bases and J by 4 bases, with 9 bases between. CDR3 length: 13 residues. CDR1 and CDR2 (germline): LNHDA, SQIVND (reference sequence). Written as DNA, the CDR3 is TGTGCCAGTAGTACTGATTGGGCAGATACGCAGTATTTT. Translation gives CASSTDWADTQYF.

The chain employs TRBV6-5 and TRBJ1-5; 7 bases line up with TRBD1. Germline V gene data show CDR1 as MNHEY and CDR2 as SVGAGI. This CDR3 region has 15 residues. The J segment lost 5 bases and the V segment lost 6 bases, leaving 10 bases of the junction unmatched. CDR3 DNA: TGTGCCAGCAGCCCCTTAGGAGGGGGCTATCAGCCCCAGCATTTT. This translates into CASSPLGGGYQPQHF.

This clone has just a few counts. The chain joins TRBV10-1 to TRBJ2-1; perhaps TRBD1 as D (6 bases). The germline V and J ends were trimmed by 4 bases and 9 bases, with 13 bases remaining between them. Germline V gene data show CDR1 as WNHNN and CDR2 as SYGVQD (reference sequence). The length of the CDR3 is 13 residues. The CDR3 DNA reads TGCGCCAGCAGTGGTCTAGGCAGGGGTGAGCAGTTCTTC. Residues: CASSGLGRGEQFF.

The rearrangement links TRBV7-9 to TRBJ2-3; 10 bases map to TRBD1. The CDR3 spans 16 residues. Trimming cost V 4 bases and J 5 bases; bases outside gene matches: 9. Germline CDR1 reads SEHNR; CDR2 reads FQNEAQ (reference sequence). As DNA, the CDR3 is TGTGCCAGCAGCTACCTCGGGACAGGGGTTGGAGATACGCAGTATTTT. Translated, it gives CASSYLGTGVGDTQYF.